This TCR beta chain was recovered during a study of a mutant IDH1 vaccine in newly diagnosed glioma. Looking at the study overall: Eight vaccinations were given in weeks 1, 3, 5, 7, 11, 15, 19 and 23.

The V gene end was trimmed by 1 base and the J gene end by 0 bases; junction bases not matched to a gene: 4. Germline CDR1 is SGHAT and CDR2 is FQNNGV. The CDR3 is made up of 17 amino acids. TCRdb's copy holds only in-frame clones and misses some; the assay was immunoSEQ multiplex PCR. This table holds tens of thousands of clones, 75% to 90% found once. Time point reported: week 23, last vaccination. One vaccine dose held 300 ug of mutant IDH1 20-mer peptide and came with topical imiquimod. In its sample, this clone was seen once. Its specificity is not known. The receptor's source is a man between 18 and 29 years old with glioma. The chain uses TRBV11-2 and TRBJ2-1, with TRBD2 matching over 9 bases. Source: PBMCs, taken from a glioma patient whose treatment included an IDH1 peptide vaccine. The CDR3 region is CASSLVFSGSSYNEQFF. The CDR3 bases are TGTGCCAGCAGCTTAGTTTTTAGCGGGAGCTCCTACAATGAGCAGTTCTTC.